The 13 T cell receptor beta chains presented below share a single source sample, sequenced in a study of blood T cell repertoires in COVID-19. Assay: immunoSEQ multiplex PCR; the TCRdb copy retains only in-frame clones and omits some. The table lists 200,000 to 250,000 clones, nearly 90% of them singletons, with roughly 16% in the top ten. Sequenced sample: PBMCs or T cells enriched from blood (not recorded which). These receptors came from a man aged 30 to 39 who had been exposed to COVID-19.

This chain joins TRBV5-8 and TRBJ1-6; D call uncertain. This CDR3 contains 13 residues. Between the trimmed V and J ends, which lost 3 bases and 7 bases, there was a span of 8 bases. Germline V gene lookup returns CDR1 SGHTS and CDR2 YDEGEE. CDR3 nucleotides: TGTGCCAGCAGCTCTCGCGGAAATTCACCCCTCCACTTT. As protein: CASSSRGNSPLHF.

This chain connects TRBV25-1 to TRBJ1-2; no firm D call. Trimming took off 2 bases at V and 3 bases at J, with 10 bases between the two ends. The CDR3 spans 14 residues. Per the germline V gene, CDR1 is MGHDK and CDR2 is SYGVNS. Here the CDR3 reads CASSEIREHYGYTF. CDR3 DNA sequence: TGTGCCAGCAGTGAAATTCGGGAGCACTATGGCTACACCTTC.

This chain joins TRBV15 and TRBJ1-3; D not resolved. Germline V gives CDR1 LNHNV, CDR2 YYDKDF (reference sequence). Trimming removed 1 base from V and 0 bases from J, with 7 bases in between. The CDR3 consists of 15 residues. This CDR3 is CATSRGSTSGNTIYF. DNA of the CDR3: TGTGCCACCAGCAGAGGTAGTACCTCTGGAAACACCATATATTTT.

The chain has TRBV5-6 and TRBJ1-6; 9 nucleotides match TRBD1. Germline loops: CDR1 SGHDT, CDR2 YYEEEE. The CDR3 contains 16 residues. Trimming at V came to 4 bases and at J to 10 bases, leaving 12 bases not matched to a gene. CDR3 DNA: TGTGCCAGCAGCAGATTGGACAGGGGAGGGAGGTCACCCCTCCACTTT. It is translated as CASSRLDRGGRSPLHF.

This chain links TRBV4-3 with TRBJ1-2; 9 positions agree with TRBD1. The CDR3 totals 15 residues. Germline V gene lookup returns CDR1 LGHNA and CDR2 YSLEER. The V segment lost 1 base and the J segment 4 bases; nucleotides outside the gene matches: 4. The CDR3 nucleotides read TGCGCCAGCAGCCAAGGAATGGGACAGGGCTATGGCTACACCTTC. It translates to CASSQGMGQGYGYTF.

The V and J genes are TRBV11-1 and TRBJ2-5; 7 positions agree with TRBD2. With V trimmed by 5 bases and J by 14 bases, 11 bases remained unmatched. This CDR3 region has 12 residues. Germline V gives CDR1 SGHAT, CDR2 FQDESV (reference sequence). CDR3 in amino acids: CASSTSGRTLYF. The CDR3 DNA reads as TGTGCCAGCAGCACATCCGGGAGGACCCTTTACTTC.

This clone occurred once. This chain uses TRBV10-3 with TRBJ2-1, with 10 bases fitting TRBD2. The CDR3 spans 14 residues. Germline trimming cut 5 bases from V and 7 bases from J; bases unmatched to any gene: 5. Germline CDR1 ENHRY, CDR2 SYGVKD. CDR3 residues: CAISYSGGANEQFF. In DNA form, the CDR3 reads TGTGCCATCAGTTACAGCGGGGGGGCGAATGAGCAGTTCTTC.

The rearrangement uses TRBV13 and TRBJ2-7, with 9 bases aligning to TRBD2. This CDR3 has 14 amino acids. The V and J ends lost 6 bases and 4 bases, in that order; junction bases with no gene match: 7. CDR1 and CDR2 (germline): PRHDT, FYEKMQ (reference sequence). The CDR3 region is CASRGAGGPYEQYF. In DNA, the CDR3 is TGTGCCAGCAGGGGTGCGGGGGGGCCTTACGAGCAGTACTTC.

This clone was recorded once. The chain joins TRBV7-3 to TRBJ2-1; 11 bases match TRBD2. Losses at the gene ends were 6 bases for V and 6 bases for J; bases not matched to a gene: 4. This CDR3 spans 14 amino acids. Germline loops: CDR1 SGHTA, CDR2 FQGTGA. The CDR3 is CASSSGGAFNEQFF. The CDR3 nucleotides are TGTGCCAGCAGTAGCGGGGGGGCTTTCAATGAGCAGTTCTTC.

CDR3 bases: TGTGCCAGCACCAACTTCTACGAGCAGTACTTC. It encodes CASTNFYEQYF. The rearrangement joins TRBV11-2 to TRBJ2-7; D remains unclear. CDR1 SGHAT and CDR2 FQNNGV come from the germline V gene. V was pared by 7 bases and J by 3 bases, with 7 bases between. This CDR3 has 11 residues.

The V gene is TRBV11-3, the J gene TRBJ1-5, with D possibly TRBD1 on 6 matching bases. Germline V lookup: CDR1 SGHNT, CDR2 YENEEA. With 1 base removed from V and 2 bases from J, the gap between germline ends came to 15 bases. The CDR3 extends over 17 amino acids. The CDR3 sequence: CASSLGGGGLCNQPQHF. The CDR3 nucleotides are TGTGCCAGCAGCTTAGGTGGGGGGGGCTTATGCAATCAGCCCCAGCATTTT.

The chain employs TRBV6-5 and TRBJ1-2; no clear D gene. Trimming removed 0 bases at V and 8 bases at J, with 19 bases between. There are 16 residues in the CDR3. The germline CDR1 and CDR2 sequences are MNHEY and SVGAGI. The CDR3 is CASSYSMGSGLTGYTF. For the CDR3, the DNA is TGTGCCAGCAGTTACTCTATGGGTAGCGGTCTAACCGGCTACACCTTC.

With respect to this clone: At the DNA level, this CDR3 is encoded by other sequences in the same sample as well. The rearrangement links TRBV18 to TRBJ1-1; 7 bases fit TRBD1. Looked up from germline, CDR1 is KGHSH and CDR2 is LQKENI. The CDR3 runs 13 residues. Trimming at V came to 6 bases and at J to 0 bases, leaving 1 base not matched to a gene. The CDR3 loop is CASSDRLNTEAFF. The CDR3 DNA reads as TGTGCCAGCTCGGACAGGTTGAACACTGAAGCTTTCTTT.